The present TCR beta chain was sequenced within a study of shared clonotypes between healthy human individuals. The CDR3 length is 14 residues. The germline V gene has CDR1 MNHEY and CDR2 SVGAGI. V lost 6 bases and J lost 8, with 17 bases in between. This clone was recorded once. Original data processing: As immunoSEQ supplied junction-only sequences (without quality scores), filtering differed. Data came from immunoSEQ multiplex PCR; TCRdb stores just in-frame clones and leaves some out. For V, J and clone size, that table is used; D and trimming come from the DNA. The sample includes around 600,000 clones, approximately 97% of them seen just once.

The receptor was isolated from a woman aged 25 to 39 in good health. The chain carries TRBV6-5 and TRBJ2-1; weak D call: TRBD2 (5 bases). The sequenced sample was naive CD4+ T cells sorted from blood. Sample subset: CD45RA+ positively selected. CDR3 sequence (DNA): TGTGCCAGCAGGGGCCGCCGCGGGTCGGATGAGCAGTTCTTC. It specifies CASRGRRGSDEQFF.